This T cell receptor beta chain came from a study of blood T cell repertoires in COVID-19. The cohort comprised adults aged roughly 18 to 95 years residing in 20 to 30 US areas. Two negative PCRs, clearance, or symptom resolution had been documented for recovered Cohort 3 donors. In the study's own analysis: Reference gene primer amplification gave nucleated cell count estimates. Sequencing was performed with immunoSEQ multiplex PCR; in TCRdb, only in-frame clones are kept and a portion is missing. From that table come the V and J calls and clone size; the DNA was used to work out D and trimming. There are under 250,000 clones in the sample; over 65% occur only once, and more than 3% lies in the top ten. This CDR3 region has 14 residues. CDR1 is SGHDT and CDR2 is YYEEEE in the germline V gene. V was shortened by 1 base and J by 2 bases, with 7 bases between the two germline ends.

This rearrangement joins TRBV5-6 to TRBJ1-5, with D uncertain. The clonotype was recovered from a woman aged 55-75 years who had recovered from COVID-19. Sequencing was performed on PBMCs or T cells enriched from blood (not recorded which). CDR3 in amino acids: CASSLNNGNQPQHF. The DNA for the CDR3 is TGTGCCAGCAGCTTGAACAATGGCAATCAGCCCCAGCATTTT. Complete variable domain (other parts from reference TRBV5-6 and TRBJ1-5): DAGVTQSPTHLIKTRGQQVTLRCSPKSGHDTVSWYQQALGQGPQFIFQYYEEEERQRGNFPDRFSGHQFPNYSSELNVNALLLGDSALYLCASSLNNGNQPQHFGDGTRLSIL.